Given below is one T cell receptor beta chain in context. The junction shows a germline mismatch at one end, possibly a read error. Germline assignment: CDR1 DFQATT and CDR2 SNEGSKA (reference sequence). The CDR3 totals 14 residues. The data originate from a study of blood T cells in healthy people across ages. For the second PCR, which ran for about 7 to 11 cycles, a sample-barcoded 5' primer and a J-beta primer mix were used. TCRdb ran MiXCR on the 5' RACE reads and lists one entry per CDR3 protein. The sample records roughly 1 million distinct CDR3 sequences, around 27% being singletons. This sample was also put to use in a study of T cells of mothers and their children.

Sequenced material: blood. The origin of this receptor is a girl aged 2 to 10 in good health. The V call is TRBV20-1, the J call TRBJ2-5; 7 positions match TRBD1. CDR3 region: CSARVGGQNYEQHF. The DNA for the CDR3 is TGCAGTGCTAGAGTTGGGGGACAGAATTACGAGCAGCACTTC.